This T cell receptor (beta chain) was documented in a study of cytomegalovirus exposure and HLA in healthy donors. Germline CDR1 LNHDA, CDR2 SQIVND (reference sequence). This CDR3 has 17 residues. Between the trimmed V and J ends, which lost 1 base and 1 base, there was a span of 14 bases. A remark on this clone: Its antigen is currently unknown.

Primers: 60 Vbeta forward and 13 Jbeta reverse. The repertoire was sequenced with immunoSEQ multiplex PCR; TCRdb's copy has only in-frame clones and lacks some. Of roughly 200,000 clones in the sample, around nine tenths were seen once. Study results and caveats: The study labeled more than 150 TCR beta chains cytomegalovirus-associated. Later analysis associated a missense DCLRE1C variant with TCR beta V- and J-gene trimming.

Sequenced: PBMCs. This chain uses TRBV19 with TRBJ2-1; weak D call: TRBD2 (5 bases). The TCR comes from a young woman in good health and CMV-seronegative. CDR3 sequence (DNA): TGTGCCAGTAGTATAGGCTCGAGCGGTTATTCCTACAATGAGCAGTTCTTC. Translating it yields CASSIGSSGYSYNEQFF.